The present TCR beta chain was sequenced within a study of cytomegalovirus exposure and HLA in healthy donors. Whole-study findings and limits: Common viral pathogens (according to a later analysis) appeared linked to several of the most significant clusters. Presence/absence analyses rested on an assumption that sequencing depth was roughly uniform across donors. Reportedly, fewer N-insertions than the approximately 680-donor mean appeared in an Asian-associated ancestry cluster in a later analysis.

V dropped 7 bases and J dropped 1 base, with 23 bases sitting between them. CDR1 and CDR2 (germline): MDHEN, SYDVKM. This CDR3 has 18 residues. The PCR ran on 60 Vbeta and 13 Jbeta primers. This table comes from immunoSEQ multiplex PCR, and its TCRdb copy is limited to in-frame clones, with some not included. The data contain approximately 150,000 clones, almost 80% of them singletons. Turning to this clone: Its matching antigen is unknown.

The sequenced sample was PBMCs. This chain uses TRBV28 with TRBJ1-5; possible D gene TRBD1, 6 bases. This TCR came from a man aged 25-45 years in good health and CMV-seronegative. CDR3 sequence (DNA): TGTGCCAGCAACCCGTCATCCGGGGGAGGGGGGAGCAATCAGCCCCAGCATTTT. Protein product: CASNPSSGGGGSNQPQHF.